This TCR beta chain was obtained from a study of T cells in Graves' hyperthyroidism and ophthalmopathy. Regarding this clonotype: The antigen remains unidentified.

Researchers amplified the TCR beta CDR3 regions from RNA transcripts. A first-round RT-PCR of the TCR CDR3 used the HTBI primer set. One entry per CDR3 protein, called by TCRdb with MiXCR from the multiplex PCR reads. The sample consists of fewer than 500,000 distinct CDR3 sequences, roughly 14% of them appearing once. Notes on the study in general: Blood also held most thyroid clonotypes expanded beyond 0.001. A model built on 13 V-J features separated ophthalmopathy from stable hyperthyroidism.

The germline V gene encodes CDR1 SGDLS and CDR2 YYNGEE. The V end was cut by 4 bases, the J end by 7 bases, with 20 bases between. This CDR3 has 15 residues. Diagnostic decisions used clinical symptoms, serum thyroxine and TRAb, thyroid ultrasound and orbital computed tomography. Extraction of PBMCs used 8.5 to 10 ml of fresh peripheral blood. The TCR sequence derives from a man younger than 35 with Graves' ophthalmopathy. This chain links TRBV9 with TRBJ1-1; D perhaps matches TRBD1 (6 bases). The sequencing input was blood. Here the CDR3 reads CASSKGQYSFFEAFF. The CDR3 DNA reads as TGTGCCAGCAGCAAGGGACAATACTCCTTCTTTGAAGCTTTCTTT.